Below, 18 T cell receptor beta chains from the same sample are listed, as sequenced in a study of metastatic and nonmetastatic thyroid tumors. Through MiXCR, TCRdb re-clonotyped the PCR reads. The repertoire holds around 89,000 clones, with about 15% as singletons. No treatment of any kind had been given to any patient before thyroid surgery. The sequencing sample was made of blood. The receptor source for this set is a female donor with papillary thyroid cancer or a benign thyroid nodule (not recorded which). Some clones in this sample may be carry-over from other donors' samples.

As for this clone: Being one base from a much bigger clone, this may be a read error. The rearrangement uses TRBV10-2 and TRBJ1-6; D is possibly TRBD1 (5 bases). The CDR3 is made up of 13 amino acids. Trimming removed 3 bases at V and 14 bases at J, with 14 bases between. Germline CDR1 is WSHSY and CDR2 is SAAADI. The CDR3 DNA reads TGCGCCAGCAGTGATGGGGGGGACTCAACCCTCCACTTT. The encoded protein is CASSDGGDSTLHF.

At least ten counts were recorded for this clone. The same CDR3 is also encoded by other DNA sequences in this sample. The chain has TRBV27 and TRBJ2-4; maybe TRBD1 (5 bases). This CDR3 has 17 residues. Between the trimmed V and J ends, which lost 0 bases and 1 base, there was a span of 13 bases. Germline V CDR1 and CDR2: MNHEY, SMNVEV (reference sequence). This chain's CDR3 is CASSLSSGALAKNIQYF. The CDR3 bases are TGTGCCAGCAGTTTATCGAGTGGGGCTCTGGCCAAAAACATTCAGTACTTC.

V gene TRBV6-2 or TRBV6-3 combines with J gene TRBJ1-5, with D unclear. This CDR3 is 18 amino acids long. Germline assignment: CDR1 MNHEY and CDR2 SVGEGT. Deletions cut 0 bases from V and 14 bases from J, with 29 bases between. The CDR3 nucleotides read TGTGCCAGCAGTTACTCGAACGGGCTTATCCGCAGCAATCAGACCAAGCATTTT. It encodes CASSYSNGLIRSNQTKHF.

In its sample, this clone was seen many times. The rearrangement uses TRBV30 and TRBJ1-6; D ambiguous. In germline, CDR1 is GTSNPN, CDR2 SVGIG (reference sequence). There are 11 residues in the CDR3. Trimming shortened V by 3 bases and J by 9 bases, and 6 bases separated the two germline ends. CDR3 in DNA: TGTGCCTGGAGGCGACGTTCACCCCTCCACTTT. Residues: CAWRRRSPLHF.

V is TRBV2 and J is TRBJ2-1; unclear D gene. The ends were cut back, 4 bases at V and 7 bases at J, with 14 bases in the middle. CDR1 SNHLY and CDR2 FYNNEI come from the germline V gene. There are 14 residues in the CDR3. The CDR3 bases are TGTGCCAGCAGTGGGTCGGTAGTTTTTAATGAGCAGTTCTTC. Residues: CASSGSVVFNEQFF.

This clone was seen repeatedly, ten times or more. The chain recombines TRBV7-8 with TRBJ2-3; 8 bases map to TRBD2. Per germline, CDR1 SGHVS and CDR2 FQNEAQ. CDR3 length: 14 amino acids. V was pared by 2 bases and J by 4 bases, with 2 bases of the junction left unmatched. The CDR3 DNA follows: TGTGCCAGCAGCTTACGGGAGGGCCCAGATACGCAGTATTTT. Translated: CASSLREGPDTQYF.

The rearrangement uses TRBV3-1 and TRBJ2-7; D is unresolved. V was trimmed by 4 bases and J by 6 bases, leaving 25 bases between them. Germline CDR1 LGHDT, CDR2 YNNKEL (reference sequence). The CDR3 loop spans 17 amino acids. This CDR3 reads CASSPIGITSSVGEQYF. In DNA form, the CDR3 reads TGTGCCAGCAGCCCCATAGGGATTACCAGCAGCGTGGGCGAGCAGTACTTC.

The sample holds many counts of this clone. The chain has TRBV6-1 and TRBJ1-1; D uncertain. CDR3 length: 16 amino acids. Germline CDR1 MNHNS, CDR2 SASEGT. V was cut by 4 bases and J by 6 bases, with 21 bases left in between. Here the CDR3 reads CASSVRTAGGSPEAFF. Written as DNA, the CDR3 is TGTGCCAGCAGTGTAAGGACGGCCGGAGGGAGCCCTGAAGCTTTCTTT.

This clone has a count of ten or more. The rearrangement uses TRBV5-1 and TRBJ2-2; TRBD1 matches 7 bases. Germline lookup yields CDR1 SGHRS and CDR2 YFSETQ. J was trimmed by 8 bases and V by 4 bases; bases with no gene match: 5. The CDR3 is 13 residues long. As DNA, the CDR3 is TGCGCCAGCAGCAGGGACAGACAAGGGGAGCTGTTTTTT. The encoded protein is CASSRDRQGELFF.

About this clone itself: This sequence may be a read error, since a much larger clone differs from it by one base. CDR3 amino acids: CASSKVTGGANGSNVLTF. CDR3 DNA: TGTGCCAGTAGTAAAGTCACAGGGGGCGCGAATGGGTCCAACGTCCTGACTTTC. The genes are TRBV19 and TRBJ2-6, with 9 bases identical to TRBD1. Per the germline V gene, CDR1 is LNHDA and CDR2 is SQIVND (reference sequence). The CDR3 consists of 18 residues.

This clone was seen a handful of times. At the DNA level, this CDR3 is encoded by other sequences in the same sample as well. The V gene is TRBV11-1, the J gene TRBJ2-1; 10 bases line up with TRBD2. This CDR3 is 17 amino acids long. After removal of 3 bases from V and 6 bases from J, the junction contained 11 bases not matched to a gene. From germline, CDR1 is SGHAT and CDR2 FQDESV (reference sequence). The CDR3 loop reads CASSFGTSGGAGNEQFF. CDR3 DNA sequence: TGTGCCAGCAGCTTCGGGACGAGCGGGGGGGCGGGCAATGAGCAGTTCTTC.

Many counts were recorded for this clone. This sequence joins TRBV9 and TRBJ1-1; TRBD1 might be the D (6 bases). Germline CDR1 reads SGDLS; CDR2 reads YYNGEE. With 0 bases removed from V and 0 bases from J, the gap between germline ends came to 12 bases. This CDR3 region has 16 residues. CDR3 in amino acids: CASSVGGDRMNTEAFF. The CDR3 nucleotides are TGTGCCAGCAGCGTAGGAGGCGACAGGATGAACACTGAAGCTTTCTTT.

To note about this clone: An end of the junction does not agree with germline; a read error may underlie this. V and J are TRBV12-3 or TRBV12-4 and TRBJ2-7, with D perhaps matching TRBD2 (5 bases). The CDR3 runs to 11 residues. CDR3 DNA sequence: TGTGCCAGTAGTCCCAGCGGAGAGCGGTACTTC. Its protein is CASSPSGERYF.

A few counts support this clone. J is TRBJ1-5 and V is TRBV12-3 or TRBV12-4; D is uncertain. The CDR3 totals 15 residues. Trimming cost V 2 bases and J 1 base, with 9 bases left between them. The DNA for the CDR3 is TGTGCCAGCAGTTTATGGCCGGGCAGCAATCAGCCCCAGCATTTT. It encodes CASSLWPGSNQPQHF.

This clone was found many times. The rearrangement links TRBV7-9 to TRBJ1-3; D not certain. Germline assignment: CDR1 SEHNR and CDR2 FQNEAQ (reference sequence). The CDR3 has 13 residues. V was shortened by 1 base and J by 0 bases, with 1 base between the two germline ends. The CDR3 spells CASSLDSGNTIYF. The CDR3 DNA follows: TGTGCCAGCAGCTTAGACTCTGGAAACACCATATATTTT.

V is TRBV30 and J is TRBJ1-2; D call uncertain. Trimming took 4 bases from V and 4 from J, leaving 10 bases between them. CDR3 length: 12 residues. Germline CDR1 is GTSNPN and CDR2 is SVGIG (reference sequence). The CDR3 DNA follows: TGTGCCTGGACAGGTTTCAGCTATGGCTACACCTTC. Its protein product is CAWTGFSYGYTF.

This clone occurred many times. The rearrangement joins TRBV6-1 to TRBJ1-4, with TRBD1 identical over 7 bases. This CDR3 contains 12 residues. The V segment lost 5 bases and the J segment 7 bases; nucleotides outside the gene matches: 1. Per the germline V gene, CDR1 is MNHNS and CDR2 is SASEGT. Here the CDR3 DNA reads TGTGCCAGCAGTCGGGACAGTGAAAAACTGTTTTTT. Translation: CASSRDSEKLFF.

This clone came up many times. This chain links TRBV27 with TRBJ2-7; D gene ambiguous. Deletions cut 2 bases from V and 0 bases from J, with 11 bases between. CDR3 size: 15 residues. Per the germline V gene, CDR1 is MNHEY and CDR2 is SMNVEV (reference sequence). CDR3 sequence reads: CASSLKGRSSYEQYF. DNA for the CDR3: TGTGCCAGCAGTTTAAAGGGTAGGTCCTCCTACGAGCAGTACTTC.